This entry lists 4 T cell receptor beta chains sequenced from one sample in a study of OX40 agonist ivuxolimab in advanced cancers. Here immunoSEQ multiplex PCR was the method, and the copy in TCRdb shows in-frame clones only, minus some. The top ten hold 4% to 4.5% of the sample, which has around 47,000 clones, less than 85% seen once. Source: CD4+ or CD8+ T cells sorted from blood, taken in a trial of the OX40 agonist ivuxolimab. Receptors originate from an adult with an advanced solid tumor such as melanoma, head and neck, liver or kidney cancer.

This chain connects TRBV11-2 to TRBJ2-1, with no clear D. CDR1 is SGHAT and CDR2 is FQNNGV in the germline V gene. The CDR3 sequence is 12 residues long. The ends were cut back, 1 base at V and 9 bases at J, with 7 bases in the middle. CDR3 coding DNA: TGTGCCAGCAGCTTAGGTCGGGCTGAGCAGTTCTTC. Encoded protein: CASSLGRAEQFF.

The chain carries TRBV5-1 and TRBJ2-1; perhaps TRBD2 as D (5 bases). Germline V gene lookup returns CDR1 SGHRS and CDR2 YFSETQ. The CDR3 totals 16 residues. Trimming cost V 2 bases and J 0 bases, with 12 bases left between them. CDR3 bases: TGCGCCAGCAGCTTATCGGGGAGAGGCTCCTACAATGAGCAGTTCTTC. Translation: CASSLSGRGSYNEQFF.

The chain carries TRBV7-9 and TRBJ2-5, with D unclear. The J call is in doubt because the DNA end fits TRBJ2-7 better. The length of the CDR3 is 12 residues. CDR1 SEHNR and CDR2 FQNEAQ come from the germline V gene (reference sequence). The CDR3 sequence is CASSPTTYEQYF. The CDR3 DNA follows: TGTGCCAGCAGCCCTACGACCTACGAGCAGTACTTC.

V is TRBV5-1 and J is TRBJ2-5, with a possible D match to TRBD2 (6 bases). The V gene lost 4 bases and the J gene lost 4 bases, with 14 bases spanning the gap. The germline V gene encodes CDR1 SGHRS and CDR2 YFSETQ. The CDR3 covers 14 residues. The DNA for the CDR3 is TGCGCCAGCAGCCCTGGCAACGGGAGAGAGACCCAGTACTTC. Amino acid sequence: CASSPGNGRETQYF.